These 23 T cell receptor beta chains came from one sample sequenced in a study of blood T cell repertoires in COVID-19. Sequencing used immunoSEQ multiplex PCR; TCRdb keeps in-frame clones, though not all of them. The table includes about 120,000 clones, more than 75% detected once. Input material: peripheral blood. The receptors originated from an older woman with acute or convalescent COVID-19.

V gene TRBV2 combines with J gene TRBJ2-7; perhaps TRBD1 as D (5 bases). The CDR3 contains 12 residues. Germline CDR1 SNHLY, CDR2 FYNNEI. V lost 5 bases, J lost 3 bases, and 8 bases lay in between. The CDR3 DNA is TGTGCCAGCAGTCTCCAGGGCTACGAGCAGTACTTC. Translating it yields CASSLQGYEQYF.

The CDR3 region is CASSRTSGVADTQYF. In DNA, the CDR3 is TGTGCCAGTAGCAGGACTAGCGGGGTGGCAGATACGCAGTATTTT. The chain joins TRBV19 to TRBJ2-3; 12 bases are shared with TRBD2. The CDR3 loop spans 15 amino acids. The V and J ends lost 6 bases and 4 bases, in that order; junction bases with no gene match: 5. Per germline, CDR1 LNHDA and CDR2 SQIVND (reference sequence).

The rearrangement links TRBV5-1 to TRBJ2-7; D possibly corresponds to TRBD1 (6 bases). CDR3 length equals 15 residues. Looked up from germline, CDR1 is SGHRS and CDR2 is YFSETQ. Trimming took off 4 bases at V and 2 bases at J, with 16 bases between the two ends. CDR3 DNA sequence: TGCGCCAGCAGCAAAACAGGACAGACGGCCTACGAGCAGTACTTC. This encodes CASSKTGQTAYEQYF.

This chain uses TRBV28 with TRBJ1-2; D is possibly TRBD1 (6 bases). V was clipped by 4 bases and J by 7 bases, with 16 bases between them. CDR1 MDHEN and CDR2 SYDVKM come from the germline V gene. CDR3 length: 14 amino acids. CDR3 in amino acids: CASSWGGDMVGYTF. CDR3 nucleotide sequence: TGTGCCAGCAGTTGGGGGGGGGACATGGTTGGCTACACCTTC.

This CDR3 is CASTASGLTGELFF. In DNA form, the CDR3 reads TGCGCCAGCACCGCTTCCGGACTCACCGGGGAGCTGTTTTTT. This chain links TRBV5-1 with TRBJ2-2, with D perhaps TRBD2 (5 bases). V was cut by 6 bases and J by 4 bases, with 13 bases left in between. Germline V gene lookup returns CDR1 SGHRS and CDR2 YFSETQ. The CDR3 contains 14 residues. The full variable domain, completed using reference TRBV5-1 and TRBJ2-2, is KAGVTQTPRYLIKTRGQQVTLSCSPISGHRSVSWYQQTPGQGLQFLFEYFSETQRNKGNFPGRFSGRQFSNSRSEMNVSTLELGDSALYLCASTASGLTGELFFGEGSRLTVL.

J is TRBJ2-5 and V is TRBV6-6, with a weak D call TRBD2 (7 bases). Germline lookup yields CDR1 MNHNY and CDR2 SVGAGI (reference sequence). CDR3 length: 13 amino acids. Trimming took off 5 bases at V and 5 bases at J, with 12 bases between the two ends. CDR3 in DNA: TGTGCCAGCAGTCCCGGGGGGCTGGAGACCCAGTACTTC. Translating it yields CASSPGGLETQYF.

V is TRBV6-6 and J is TRBJ1-3; tentative D call: TRBD1 (6 bases). The germline V gene has CDR1 MNHNY and CDR2 SVGAGI (reference sequence). The V end lost 6 bases, the J end lost 0 bases, and 12 bases lay between the germline ends. The CDR3 length is 15 residues. Here the CDR3 reads CASSPGTRSGNTIYF. The DNA of the CDR3 is TGTGCCAGCAGCCCCGGGACACGCTCTGGAAACACCATATATTTT.

J is TRBJ2-7 and V is TRBV3-1 (or the pseudogene TRBV3-2); TRBD1 is a possible D gene (6 bases). V lost 4 bases, J lost 3 bases, and 13 bases lay in between. The CDR3 sequence is 14 residues long. Germline CDR1 is LGHDT and CDR2 is YNNKEL (reference sequence). The CDR3 sequence is CASSLTGHLYEQYF. The CDR3 bases are TGTGCCAGCAGCCTAACGGGACACCTCTACGAGCAGTACTTC.

This rearrangement joins TRBV28 to TRBJ1-1, with 7 positions matching TRBD1. CDR1 MDHEN and CDR2 SYDVKM come from the germline V gene. This CDR3 comprises 15 residues. V gave up 7 bases and J gave up 0 bases; unmatched junction bases: 8. CDR3 bases: TGTGCCAGCACCCAAACCGGGACAGTGAACACTGAAGCTTTCTTT. Its protein product is CASTQTGTVNTEAFF.

The chain's CDR3 is CASSPGQARSGANVLTF. CDR3 DNA: TGCGCCAGCAGCCCCGGACAGGCTCGCTCTGGGGCCAACGTCCTGACTTTC. V and J are TRBV4-1 and TRBJ2-6, with 7 bases identical to TRBD1. The CDR3 is 17 amino acids. V shed 4 bases, J shed 0 bases, and the junction held 6 bases outside the gene matches. The germline CDR1 and CDR2 sequences are MGHRA and YSYEKL.

V gene TRBV7-9 combines with J gene TRBJ1-6; D gene unclear. This CDR3 spans 14 amino acids. Looked up from germline, CDR1 is SEHNR and CDR2 is FQNEAQ (reference sequence). V gave up 5 bases and J gave up 5 bases, with 10 bases separating them. The DNA for the CDR3 is TGTGCCAGCAGCAACCACGCGGATAATTCACCCCTCCACTTT. It specifies CASSNHADNSPLHF. The variable domain in full, completed from reference TRBV7-9 and TRBJ1-6, reads DTGVSQNPRHKITKRGQNVTFRCDPISEHNRLYWYRQTLGQGPEFLTYFQNEAQLEKSRLLSDRFSAERPKGSFSTLEIQRTEQGDSAMYLCASSNHADNSPLHFGNGTRLTVT.

The chain recombines TRBV5-1 with TRBJ2-1; 10 bases fit TRBD1. With 3 bases clipped from V and 4 bases from J, the junction kept 4 bases outside the gene matches. The CDR3 contains 15 residues. The germline gives CDR1 SGHRS, CDR2 YFSETQ. The CDR3 nucleotides are TGCGCCAGCAGCTCAGGGACAGGGGTTTACAATGAGCAGTTCTTC. Residues: CASSSGTGVYNEQFF.

J is TRBJ1-1 and V is TRBV2, with D maybe TRBD1 (5 bases). Per the germline V gene, CDR1 is SNHLY and CDR2 is FYNNEI. V was pared by 10 bases and J by 10 bases, with 19 bases between. The CDR3 contains 12 residues. The DNA for the CDR3 is TGTGCCATCAAACTCCAGGGTGTATCAGCTTTCTTT. Translation gives CAIKLQGVSAFF.

This clone was counted a few times. The chain links TRBV18 to TRBJ2-5, with 7 nucleotides matching TRBD1. V trimming: 3 bases; J trimming: 3 bases; junction bases outside the gene matches: 7. In germline, CDR1 is KGHSH, CDR2 LQKENI. CDR3 size: 15 residues. This CDR3 reads CASSPGTDFEETQYF. The CDR3 DNA reads TGTGCCAGCTCACCCGGGACAGACTTTGAAGAGACCCAGTACTTC.

V is TRBV18 and J is TRBJ2-1, with 7 bases matching TRBD2. The CDR3 is 14 residues long. V shed 4 bases, J shed 6 bases, and the junction held 6 bases outside the gene matches. From germline, CDR1 is KGHSH and CDR2 LQKENI. CDR3 sequence (DNA): TGTGCCAGCTCACGGGACTATCTCCTCAATGAGCAGTTCTTC. Encoded protein: CASSRDYLLNEQFF.

The chain employs TRBV5-1 and TRBJ2-7; TRBD1 matches 7 bases. Germline V CDR1 and CDR2: SGHRS, YFSETQ. The CDR3 extends over 15 amino acids. V gave up 4 bases and J gave up 4 bases; unmatched junction bases: 11. Written as DNA, the CDR3 is TGCGCCAGCAGCCCTACACAGGGGTCTTCATACGAGCAGTACTTC. Amino acids: CASSPTQGSSYEQYF. Using reference TRBV5-1 and TRBJ2-7 for the parts outside the CDR3, the full variable domain is KAGVTQTPRYLIKTRGQQVTLSCSPISGHRSVSWYQQTPGQGLQFLFEYFSETQRNKGNFPGRFSGRQFSNSRSEMNVSTLELGDSALYLCASSPTQGSSYEQYFGPGTRLTVT.

The rearrangement links TRBV29-1 to TRBJ1-1; D remains ambiguous. Germline V gene sequence: CDR1 SQVTM, CDR2 ANQGSEA. Trimming left V 8 bases short and J 1 base short, with 8 bases between. This CDR3 has 11 residues. The CDR3 here is CSHTENTEAFF. The CDR3 bases are TGCAGCCATACAGAGAACACTGAAGCTTTCTTT.

Only one count was recorded for this clone. The chain couples TRBV5-1 to TRBJ1-2; 9 bases are a match to TRBD1. CDR3 length: 16 amino acids. Germline V gives CDR1 SGHRS, CDR2 YFSETQ. The trim removed 4 bases at V and 7 bases at J, leaving 14 bases unmatched. The CDR3 loop reads CASSHSMGQGLGGYTF. In DNA, the CDR3 is TGCGCCAGCAGCCACAGTATGGGACAGGGCCTGGGTGGCTACACCTTC.

The J gene is TRBJ2-2, the V gene TRBV10-3; TRBD2 aligns across 10 bases. The CDR3 contains 17 residues. V gave up 4 bases and J gave up 0 bases; unmatched junction bases: 5. Germline loops: CDR1 ENHRY, CDR2 SYGVKD. For the CDR3, the DNA is TGTGCCATCAGTGGGATAGCGGGGGGACCGAACACCGGGGAGCTGTTTTTT. Translated, it gives CAISGIAGGPNTGELFF.

This chain links TRBV28 with TRBJ1-2; D is ambiguous. Germline-derived CDR1 and CDR2 are MDHEN and SYDVKM. Trimming took off 4 bases at V and 10 bases at J, with 13 bases between the two ends. This CDR3 spans 12 amino acids. Here the CDR3 DNA reads TGTGCCAGCAGTTCACCTTGGGGAGCCTACACCTTC. Protein product: CASSSPWGAYTF.

The chain uses TRBV3-1 (or the pseudogene TRBV3-2) and TRBJ2-5; unclear D gene. This CDR3 contains 13 residues. The V gene's germline CDR1 is LGHDT and CDR2 YNNKEL (reference sequence). V was trimmed by 5 bases and J by 1 base, leaving 8 bases between them. The CDR3 is CASSFGVQETQYF. CDR3 nucleotide sequence: TGTGCCAGCAGCTTCGGAGTCCAAGAGACCCAGTACTTC.

A single count supports this clone. This sequence joins TRBV27 and TRBJ1-2; tentatively, D is TRBD1 (6 bases). CDR3 size: 17 residues. Per the germline V gene, CDR1 is MNHEY and CDR2 is SMNVEV (reference sequence). V was shortened by 6 bases and J by 5 bases, with 25 bases between the two germline ends. CDR3 protein: CASSPDRSPPLSYGYTF. The DNA for the CDR3 is TGTGCCAGCAGCCCAGACAGGTCACCGCCACTCTCATATGGCTACACCTTC.

The V gene is TRBV6-6, the J gene TRBJ1-6; D is unclear. Germline CDR1 and CDR2: MNHNY and SVGAGI (reference sequence). Trimming shortened V by 6 bases and J by 7 bases, and 7 bases separated the two germline ends. The CDR3 loop spans 12 amino acids. The chain's CDR3 is CASSSRNSPLHF. In nucleotides, the CDR3 is TGTGCCAGCAGCTCACGGAATTCACCCCTCCACTTT.